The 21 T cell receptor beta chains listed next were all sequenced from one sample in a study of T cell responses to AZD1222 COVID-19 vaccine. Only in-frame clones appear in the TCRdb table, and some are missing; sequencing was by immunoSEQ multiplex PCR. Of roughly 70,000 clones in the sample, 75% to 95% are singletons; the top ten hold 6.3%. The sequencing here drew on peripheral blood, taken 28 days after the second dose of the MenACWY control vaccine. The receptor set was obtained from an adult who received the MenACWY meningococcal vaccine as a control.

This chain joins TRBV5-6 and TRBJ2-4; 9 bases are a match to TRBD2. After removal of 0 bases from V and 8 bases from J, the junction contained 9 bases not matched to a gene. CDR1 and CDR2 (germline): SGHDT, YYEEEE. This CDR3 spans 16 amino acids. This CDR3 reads CASSLGTSASVDIQYF. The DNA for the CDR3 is TGTGCCAGCAGCTTGGGGACTAGCGCCTCAGTGGACATTCAGTACTTC.

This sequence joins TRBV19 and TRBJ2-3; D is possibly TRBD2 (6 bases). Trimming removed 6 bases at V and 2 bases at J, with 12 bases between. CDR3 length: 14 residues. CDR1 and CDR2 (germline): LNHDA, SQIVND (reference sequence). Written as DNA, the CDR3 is TGTGCCAGTAGACCCCGGGACTTCACAGATACGCAGTATTTT. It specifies CASRPRDFTDTQYF.

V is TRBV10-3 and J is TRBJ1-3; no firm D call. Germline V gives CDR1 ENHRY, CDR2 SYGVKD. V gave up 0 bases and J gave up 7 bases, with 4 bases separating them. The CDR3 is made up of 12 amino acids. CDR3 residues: CAISESRNTIYF. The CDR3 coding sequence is TGTGCCATCAGTGAGTCCCGGAACACCATATATTTT.

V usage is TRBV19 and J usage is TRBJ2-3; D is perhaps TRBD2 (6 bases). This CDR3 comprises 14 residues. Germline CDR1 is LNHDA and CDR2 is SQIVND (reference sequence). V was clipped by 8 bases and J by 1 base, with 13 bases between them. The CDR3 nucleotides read TGTGCCAGTGCGATAGGAGGGGGCACAGATACGCAGTATTTT. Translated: CASAIGGGTDTQYF.

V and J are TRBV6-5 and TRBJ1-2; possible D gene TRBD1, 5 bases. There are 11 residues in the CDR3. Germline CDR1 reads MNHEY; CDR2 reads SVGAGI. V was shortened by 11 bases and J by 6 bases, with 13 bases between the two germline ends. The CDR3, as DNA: TGTGCCGCGGGGTCAGGGAATGGCTACACCTTC. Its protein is CAAGSGNGYTF.

Here the CDR3 reads CASSQGPGQPQHF. CDR3 nucleotide sequence: TGTGCCAGCAGTCAGGGGCCGGGTCAGCCCCAGCATTTT. The chain carries TRBV12-3 or TRBV12-4 and TRBJ1-5, with D perhaps TRBD1 (6 bases). This CDR3 comprises 13 residues. V was shortened by 5 bases and J by 6 bases, with 11 bases between the two germline ends.

The CDR3 DNA is TGTGCCAGCAGTTTACGCCCTGGGCAGGGGGCGCGGGAGCAGTACTTC. Translating gives CASSLRPGQGAREQYF. This rearrangement joins TRBV27 to TRBJ2-7; 8 bases are a match to TRBD1. V lost 2 bases to trimming and J lost 7 bases; unmatched junction nucleotides: 13. Germline V CDR1 and CDR2: MNHEY, SMNVEV (reference sequence). The CDR3 contains 16 residues.

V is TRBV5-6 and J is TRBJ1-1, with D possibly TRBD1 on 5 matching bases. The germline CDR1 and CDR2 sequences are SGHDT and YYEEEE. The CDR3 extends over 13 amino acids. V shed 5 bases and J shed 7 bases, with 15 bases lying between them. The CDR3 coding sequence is TGTGCCAGCAGTCGCCTCCTCGGGGGTGAAGCTTTCTTT. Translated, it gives CASSRLLGGEAFF. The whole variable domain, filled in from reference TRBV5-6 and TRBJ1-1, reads DAGVTQSPTHLIKTRGQQVTLRCSPKSGHDTVSWYQQALGQGPQFIFQYYEEEERQRGNFPDRFSGHQFPNYSSELNVNALLLGDSALYLCASSRLLGGEAFFGQGTRLTVV.

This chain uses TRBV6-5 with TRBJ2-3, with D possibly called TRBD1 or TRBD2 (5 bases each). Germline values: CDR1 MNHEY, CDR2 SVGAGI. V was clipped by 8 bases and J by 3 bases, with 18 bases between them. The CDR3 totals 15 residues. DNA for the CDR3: TGTGCCAGCCGGGGTGGGGGAGCTTGGACAGATACGCAGTATTTT. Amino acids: CASRGGGAWTDTQYF.

In DNA form, the CDR3 reads TGCAGTGCTAGTGGTTTGGTTTACGAGCAGTACTTC. Its translation is CSASGLVYEQYF. The chain combines TRBV20-1 with TRBJ2-7; D gene uncertain. Germline assignment: CDR1 DFQATT and CDR2 SNEGSKA (reference sequence). This CDR3 is 12 amino acids long. The ends were cut back, 3 bases at V and 4 bases at J, with 10 bases in the middle.

CDR3: CASRAGGAYEQYF. The CDR3 DNA is TGTGCCAGTCGGGCGGGAGGGGCCTACGAGCAGTACTTC. The chain recombines TRBV2 with TRBJ2-7, with 9 bases that match TRBD2. V was pared by 9 bases and J by 2 bases, with 5 bases of the junction left unmatched. The germline gives CDR1 SNHLY, CDR2 FYNNEI. The CDR3 runs to 13 residues. Full variable domain (outside the CDR3, taken from reference TRBV2 and TRBJ2-7): EPEVTQTPSHQVTQMGQEVILRCVPISNHLYFYWYRQILGQKVEFLVSFYNNEISEKSEIFDDQFSVERPDGSNFTLKIRSTKLEDSAMYFCASRAGGAYEQYFGPGTRLTVT.

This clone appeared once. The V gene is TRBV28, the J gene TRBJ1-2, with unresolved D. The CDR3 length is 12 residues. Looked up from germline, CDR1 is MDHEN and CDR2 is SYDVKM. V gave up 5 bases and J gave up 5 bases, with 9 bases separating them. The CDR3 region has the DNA TGTGCCAGCAGTCCTCAGCTGTATGGCTACACCTTC. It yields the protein CASSPQLYGYTF.

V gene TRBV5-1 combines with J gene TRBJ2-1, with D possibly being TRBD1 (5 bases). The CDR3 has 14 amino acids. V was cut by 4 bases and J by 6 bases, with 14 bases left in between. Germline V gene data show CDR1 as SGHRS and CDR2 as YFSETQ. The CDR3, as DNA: TGCGCCAGCAGCCTCAACCTTAGGGGCAATGAGCAGTTCTTC. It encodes CASSLNLRGNEQFF.

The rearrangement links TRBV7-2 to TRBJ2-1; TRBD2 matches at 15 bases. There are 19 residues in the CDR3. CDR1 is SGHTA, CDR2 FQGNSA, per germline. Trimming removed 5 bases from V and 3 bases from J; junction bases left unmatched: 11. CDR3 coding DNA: TGTGCCAGCAGCACCCCCGGGGGGACTAGCGGGAGGTTCTACAATGAGCAGTTCTTC. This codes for CASSTPGGTSGRFYNEQFF.

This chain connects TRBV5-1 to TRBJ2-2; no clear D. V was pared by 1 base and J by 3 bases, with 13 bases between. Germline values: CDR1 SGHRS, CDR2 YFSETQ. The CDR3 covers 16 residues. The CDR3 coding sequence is TGCGCCAGCAGCTTGACAACCCTTGGGGACACCGGGGAGCTGTTTTTT. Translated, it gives CASSLTTLGDTGELFF.

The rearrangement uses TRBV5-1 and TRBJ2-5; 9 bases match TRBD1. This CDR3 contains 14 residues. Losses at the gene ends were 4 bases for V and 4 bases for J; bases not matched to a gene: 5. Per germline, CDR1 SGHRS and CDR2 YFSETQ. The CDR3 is CASSAGQGGETQYF. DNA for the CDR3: TGCGCCAGCAGCGCGGGACAGGGAGGAGAGACCCAGTACTTC.

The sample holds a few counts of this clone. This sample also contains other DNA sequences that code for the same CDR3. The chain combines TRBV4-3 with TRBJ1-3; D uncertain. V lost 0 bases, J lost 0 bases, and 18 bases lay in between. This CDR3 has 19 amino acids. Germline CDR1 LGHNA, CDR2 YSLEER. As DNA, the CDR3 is TGCGCCAGCAGCCAAGAACCTAGGCGGGCGGCCCGCTCTGGAAACACCATATATTTT. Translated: CASSQEPRRAARSGNTIYF.

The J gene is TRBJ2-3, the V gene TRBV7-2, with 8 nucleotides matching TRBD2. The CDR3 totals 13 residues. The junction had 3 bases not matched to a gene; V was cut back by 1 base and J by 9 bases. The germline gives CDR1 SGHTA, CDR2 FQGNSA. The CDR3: CASSLGGTRTQYF. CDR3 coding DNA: TGTGCCAGCAGCTTAGGGGGGACTAGGACGCAGTATTTT.

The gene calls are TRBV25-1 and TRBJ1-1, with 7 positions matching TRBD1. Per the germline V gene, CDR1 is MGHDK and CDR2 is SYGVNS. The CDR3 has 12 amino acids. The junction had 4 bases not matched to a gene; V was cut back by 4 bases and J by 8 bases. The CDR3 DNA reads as TGTGCCAGCAGTGTACAACAGGGGGAAGCTTTCTTT. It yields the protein CASSVQQGEAFF.

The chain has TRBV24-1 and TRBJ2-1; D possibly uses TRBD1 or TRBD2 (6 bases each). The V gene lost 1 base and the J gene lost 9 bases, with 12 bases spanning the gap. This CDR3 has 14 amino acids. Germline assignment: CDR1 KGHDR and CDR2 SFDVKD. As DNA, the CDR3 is TGTGCCACCAGTGATTTAAGGGGGGCAGCTGAGCAGTTCTTC. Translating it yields CATSDLRGAAEQFF.

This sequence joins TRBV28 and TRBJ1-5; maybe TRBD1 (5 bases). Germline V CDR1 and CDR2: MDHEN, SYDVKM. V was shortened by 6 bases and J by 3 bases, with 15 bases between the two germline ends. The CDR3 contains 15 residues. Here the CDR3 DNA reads TGTGCCAGCAGCTACTCAGGGCGCGACAATCAGCCCCAGCATTTT. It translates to CASSYSGRDNQPQHF.